This T cell receptor beta chain stems from a study of CD8+ T cells in alopecia areata. Noted treatment: oral pan-JAK inhibitor, 5-10 mg twice daily. Study-wide results and caveats: Unlike in mice, where it was clearer, TCR sharing across patients was less clear, possibly HLA-related.

CDR3 length: 15 amino acids. Germline CDR1 and CDR2: SGHDN and FVKESK. Trimming shortened V by 4 bases and J by 9 bases, and 18 bases separated the two germline ends. Extraction and reverse transcription of RNA yielded cDNA as the sequencing template. Profiled with immunoSEQ multiplex PCR; TCRdb holds only in-frame clones, not every one. Here the sample spans some 200,000 clones, about 60% being singletons. As to this clone: Its specificity is unknown.

The TCR originated in a human donor with alopecia areata. The sample was CD8+ T cells sorted from blood, taken at week 24, from a patient treated with tofacitinib. The chain couples TRBV14 to TRBJ2-2, with D uncertain. CDR3 in amino acids: CASSPRLESIRELFF. Written as DNA, the CDR3 is TGTGCCAGCAGCCCGCGTCTGGAATCAATAAGGGAGCTGTTTTTT.